The 29 T cell receptor beta chains below were found in one sample sequenced in a study of OX40 agonist ivuxolimab in advanced cancers. Sequencing used immunoSEQ multiplex PCR; TCRdb keeps in-frame clones, though not all of them. The sample carries about 67,000 clones, about nine tenths recorded once. The sequencing used CD4+ or CD8+ T cells sorted from blood, collected in a trial of the OX40 agonist ivuxolimab. These receptor sequences come from an adult with an advanced solid tumor such as melanoma, head and neck, liver or kidney cancer.

This clone has a handful of counts. V gene TRBV10-3 combines with J gene TRBJ2-7, with 10 bases fitting TRBD1. The V segment lost 3 bases and the J segment 5 bases; nucleotides outside the gene matches: 4. CDR3 length: 14 amino acids. CDR1 ENHRY and CDR2 SYGVKD come from the germline V gene. The CDR3 DNA reads as TGTGCCATCAGTGAAGGGACAGGGGTCCACGAGCAGTACTTC. Protein sequence: CAISEGTGVHEQYF.

This chain connects TRBV29-1 to TRBJ2-7; D unclear. From germline, CDR1 is SQVTM and CDR2 ANQGSEA. V was cut by 7 bases and J by 2 bases, with 18 bases left in between. There are 14 residues in the CDR3. The CDR3 DNA is TGCAGCGCCGGTTCCATGAGCAGAACCTACGAGCAGTACTTC. This gives the protein CSAGSMSRTYEQYF.

The chain recombines TRBV9 with TRBJ1-1, with 7 nucleotides matching TRBD1. After removal of 4 bases from V and 0 bases from J, the junction contained 6 bases not matched to a gene. Germline lookup yields CDR1 SGDLS and CDR2 YYNGEE. The CDR3 extends over 15 amino acids. Written as DNA, the CDR3 is TGTGCCAGCAGCACTACAGGGGACCTGAACACTGAAGCTTTCTTT. It encodes CASSTTGDLNTEAFF.

This clone was seen only once. The V and J genes are TRBV30 and TRBJ1-5, with a possible D match to TRBD1 (5 bases). The CDR3 length is 14 residues. CDR1 GTSNPN and CDR2 SVGIG come from the germline V gene (reference sequence). V lost 0 bases and J 6 bases, leaving 12 bases between the germline ends. In DNA, the CDR3 is TGTGCCTGGAGTGTAATGGGGCTGGCTCAGCCCCAGCATTTT. Translating gives CAWSVMGLAQPQHF. Together with reference TRBV30 and TRBJ1-5, the CDR3 gives the full variable domain: SQTIHQWPATLVQPVGSPLSLECTVEGTSNPNLYWYRQAAGRGLQLLFYSVGIGQISSEVPQNLSASRPQDRQFILSSKKLLLSDSGFYLCAWSVMGLAQPQHFGDGTRLSIL.

CDR3 sequence (DNA): TGTGCCAGCAGCAAGCGGTCGGGGGTTAGCACCGGGGAGCTGTTTTTT. As protein: CASSKRSGVSTGELFF. The chain has TRBV7-2 and TRBJ2-2; perhaps TRBD2 as D (6 bases). V was trimmed by 5 bases and J by 4 bases, leaving 17 bases between them. From germline, CDR1 is SGHTA and CDR2 FQGNSA. The CDR3 spans 16 residues.

The chain is built from TRBV6-1 and TRBJ2-1; 11 bases map to TRBD2. V was pared by 4 bases and J by 9 bases, with 17 bases of the junction left unmatched. This CDR3 is built from 18 residues. The germline V gene encodes CDR1 MNHNS and CDR2 SASEGT. The CDR3 sequence: CASSGGKTSGSGGSEQFF. The CDR3 DNA follows: TGTGCCAGCAGTGGTGGAAAAACTAGCGGGAGTGGAGGAAGTGAGCAGTTCTTC.

This rearrangement joins TRBV5-1 to TRBJ2-2; D is possibly TRBD1 (7 bases). Trimming took off 7 bases at V and 2 bases at J, with 18 bases between the two ends. The germline CDR1 and CDR2 sequences are SGHRS and YFSETQ. The CDR3 is 16 amino acids. CDR3 sequence: CASLSGQETNTGELFF. The CDR3 DNA follows: TGCGCCAGCCTTAGCGGACAGGAGACAAACACCGGGGAGCTGTTTTTT.

The chain has TRBV19 and TRBJ1-6, with TRBD1 matching over 9 bases. Germline values: CDR1 LNHDA, CDR2 SQIVND (reference sequence). This CDR3 is 13 amino acids long. V was clipped by 4 bases and J by 13 bases; unmatched bases: 5. In DNA, the CDR3 is TGTGCCAGTAGTACCGGACAGGGGTTGCCCCTCCACTTT. Protein sequence: CASSTGQGLPLHF. Combining the CDR3 with reference TRBV19 and TRBJ1-6 gives the whole variable domain DGGITQSPKYLFRKEGQNVTLSCEQNLNHDAMYWYRQDPGQGLRLIYYSQIVNDFQKGDIAEGYSVSREKKESFPLTVTSAQKNPTAFYLCASSTGQGLPLHFGNGTRLTVT.

This clone was seen once. The chain links TRBV6-5 to TRBJ1-5; 7 bases are shared with TRBD1. The ends lost 7 bases at V and 3 bases at J; junction bases unmatched: 6. This CDR3 contains 14 residues. Per germline, CDR1 MNHEY and CDR2 SVGAGI. The DNA for the CDR3 is TGTGCCAGCAAAGAGCAGGGGGTCAATCAGCCCCAGCATTTT. This encodes CASKEQGVNQPQHF.

V usage is TRBV11-3 and J usage is TRBJ2-1; 9 bases agree with TRBD1. The CDR3 has 15 amino acids. J gave up 3 bases and V 4 bases, and 4 bases lay outside the gene matches. Looked up from germline, CDR1 is SGHNT and CDR2 is YENEEA. The CDR3, as DNA: TGTGCCAGCAGCTCAGACAGGGGGAACTACAATGAGCAGTTCTTC. This codes for CASSSDRGNYNEQFF.

The V call is TRBV7-9, the J call TRBJ2-2; either TRBD1 or TRBD2 may supply D (5 bases each). V shed 7 bases and J shed 2 bases, with 17 bases lying between them. This CDR3 spans 16 amino acids. Germline assignment: CDR1 SEHNR and CDR2 FQNEAQ (reference sequence). The CDR3 DNA reads as TGTGCCAGCATCCGACCCCGGGACGGTAACACCGGGGAGCTGTTTTTT. Translated, it gives CASIRPRDGNTGELFF.

This chain joins TRBV11-2 and TRBJ1-5, with 10 bases lining up with TRBD1. The V gene's germline CDR1 is SGHAT and CDR2 FQNNGV. V trimming: 5 bases; J trimming: 1 base; junction bases outside the gene matches: 5. The CDR3 spans 16 residues. This CDR3 is CASSPLGQGSNQPQHF. Here the CDR3 DNA reads TGTGCCAGCAGCCCCCTGGGACAGGGGAGCAATCAGCCCCAGCATTTT.

The CDR3 sequence is CASSSTSAETGETQYF. The CDR3 DNA is TGCGCCAGCAGCTCGACTAGCGCAGAAACCGGGGAGACCCAGTACTTC. The chain links TRBV5-1 to TRBJ2-5, with 8 bases matching TRBD2. This CDR3 contains 16 residues. Germline loops: CDR1 SGHRS, CDR2 YFSETQ. The V segment lost 3 bases and the J segment 5 bases; nucleotides outside the gene matches: 12.

This clone was seen once. CDR3 nucleotides: TGTGCCAGCAGCGCGACAGGGAGGGTGAACACCGGGGAGCTGTTTTTT. It is translated as CASSATGRVNTGELFF. The V and J genes are TRBV5-4 and TRBJ2-2, with D possibly called TRBD1 or TRBD2 (7 bases each). Germline CDR1 SGHNT, CDR2 YYREEE (reference sequence). Trimming shortened V by 4 bases and J by 1 base, and 14 bases separated the two germline ends. CDR3 length equals 16 residues.

The gene calls are TRBV14 and TRBJ2-1, with 10 bases matching TRBD2. With V trimmed by 4 bases and J by 0 bases, 3 bases remained unmatched. The germline gives CDR1 SGHDN, CDR2 FVKESK. The CDR3 has 16 amino acids. CDR3 in DNA: TGTGCCAGCAGCCGTAGCGGGAGGCCCTCCTACAATGAGCAGTTCTTC. This gives the protein CASSRSGRPSYNEQFF.

CDR3: CASSRLLTWSGEQYF. As DNA, the CDR3 is TGTGCCAGCAGCCGACTCTTGACATGGTCGGGCGAGCAGTACTTC. The chain uses TRBV7-2 and TRBJ2-7; D is ambiguous. V lost 5 bases, J lost 6 bases, and 20 bases lay in between. This CDR3 spans 15 amino acids. Germline V CDR1 and CDR2: SGHTA, FQGNSA.

V usage is TRBV5-1 and J usage is TRBJ1-6; 9 nucleotides agree with TRBD1. CDR3 size: 15 residues. Germline V gene sequence: CDR1 SGHRS, CDR2 YFSETQ. The junction had 6 bases not matched to a gene; V was cut back by 4 bases and J by 7 bases. The CDR3 spells CASSGRTGANSPLHF. The CDR3 nucleotides read TGCGCCAGCAGCGGACGGACAGGGGCGAATTCACCCCTCCACTTT.

About this clone: At one end, the junction sequence differs from germline, possibly due to a read error. The chain is built from TRBV18 and TRBJ2-5; D remains ambiguous. There are 11 residues in the CDR3. CDR1 is KGHSH, CDR2 LQKENI, per germline. This CDR3 is CASSPGEAQYF. CDR3 in DNA: TGTGCCAGCTCCCCTGGAGAGGCCCAGTACTTC. Complete variable domain (other parts from reference TRBV18 and TRBJ2-5): NAGVMQNPRHLVRRRGQEARLRCSPMKGHSHVYWYRQLPEEGLKFMVYLQKENIIDESGMPKERFSAEFPKEGPSILRIQQVVRGDSAAYFCASSPGEAQYFGPGTRLLVL.

Notes on this clone: The identical CDR3 is also encoded by other nucleotide sequences in the sample. The chain recombines TRBV7-8 with TRBJ2-2; a weak D match, TRBD1 (6 bases). The germline V gene encodes CDR1 SGHVS and CDR2 FQNEAQ. This CDR3 is 13 amino acids long. V lost 2 bases to trimming and J lost 5 bases, with 6 bases between them. Written as DNA, the CDR3 is TGTGCCAGCAGCTTAAGGGGGACCGGGGAGCTGTTTTTT. Translation: CASSLRGTGELFF.

The sample holds a few counts of this clone. The genes are TRBV11-3 and TRBJ1-2; D call uncertain. V lost 3 bases and J 2 bases, leaving 10 bases between the germline ends. The germline gives CDR1 SGHNT, CDR2 YENEEA. CDR3 length: 14 amino acids. As DNA, the CDR3 is TGTGCCAGCAGCTTGGTTAGGGTCAACTATGGCTACACCTTC. Translating gives CASSLVRVNYGYTF.

This chain connects TRBV7-6 to TRBJ2-7, with D tentatively TRBD1 or TRBD2 (5 bases each). Germline CDR1 and CDR2: SGHVS and FNYEAQ. Trimming took off 5 bases at V and 7 bases at J, with 15 bases between the two ends. CDR3 length equals 13 residues. The CDR3 sequence is CASSPSQWGEQYF. The CDR3 DNA sequence: TGTGCCAGCAGCCCCTCCCAGTGGGGGGAGCAGTACTTC.

Only one count was recorded for this clone. This chain joins TRBV21-1 and TRBJ1-5. TRBV21-1 constitutes a pseudogene. This CDR3 is 16 amino acids long. The CDR3 region is CASNKALSGTNQPQHF. The CDR3 DNA reads TGTGCCAGCAACAAAGCGCTTTCAGGGACCAATCAGCCCCAGCATTTT.

The rearrangement joins TRBV7-2 to TRBJ1-6, with D tentatively TRBD1 (6 bases). The germline CDR1 and CDR2 sequences are SGHTA and FQGNSA. The CDR3 spans 14 residues. The V gene lost 2 bases and the J gene lost 7 bases, with 9 bases spanning the gap. This chain's CDR3 is CASSLQGLNSPLHF. DNA of the CDR3: TGTGCCAGCAGCTTACAGGGGCTGAATTCACCCCTCCACTTT.

The CDR3, as DNA: TGTGCCAGCAGCCGGGACAGGCTCGATCGGAATGAGCAGTTCTTC. Encoded protein: CASSRDRLDRNEQFF. This chain connects TRBV7-2 to TRBJ2-1; 8 bases map to TRBD1. J was trimmed by 7 bases and V by 5 bases; bases with no gene match: 10. The CDR3 is made up of 15 amino acids. Germline loops: CDR1 SGHTA, CDR2 FQGNSA.

V and J are TRBV5-6 and TRBJ2-3; D call uncertain. The CDR3 is 16 amino acids. Germline assignment: CDR1 SGHDT and CDR2 YYEEEE. Trimming took off 4 bases at V and 4 bases at J, with 19 bases between the two ends. Here the CDR3 DNA reads TGTGCCAGCAGCGAAACCGGGCCCCGGGTTTCAGATACGCAGTATTTT. It yields the protein CASSETGPRVSDTQYF.

This clone was counted a single time. The chain carries TRBV28 and TRBJ2-7; TRBD1 matches 8 bases. The trim removed 4 bases at V and 3 bases at J, leaving 8 bases unmatched. This CDR3 spans 15 amino acids. Germline V gene sequence: CDR1 MDHEN, CDR2 SYDVKM. CDR3 sequence reads: CASSSFGTGFYEQYF. CDR3 nucleotides: TGTGCCAGCAGTTCTTTTGGGACAGGATTCTACGAGCAGTACTTC.

The V call is TRBV30, the J call TRBJ1-4; 7 nucleotides agree with TRBD1. The CDR3 sequence is 15 residues long. With 1 base clipped from V and 1 base from J, the junction kept 3 bases outside the gene matches. Germline CDR1 GTSNPN, CDR2 SVGIG (reference sequence). This CDR3 is CAWSAYRGTNEKLFF. The CDR3 DNA reads as TGTGCCTGGAGTGCCTACAGGGGAACTAATGAAAAACTGTTTTTT.

The rearrangement uses TRBV7-9 and TRBJ2-3, with D maybe TRBD2 (5 bases). The V gene's germline CDR1 is SEHNR and CDR2 FQNEAQ (reference sequence). V was pared by 0 bases and J by 3 bases, with 10 bases between. This CDR3 contains 15 residues. The CDR3 region is CASSLAGAVTDTQYF. Written as DNA, the CDR3 is TGTGCCAGCAGCTTAGCGGGAGCGGTGACAGATACGCAGTATTTT.

DNA for the CDR3: TGTGCCAGCAGTTTACCCGGGACAGGGTGGTTCGAGCAGTACTTC. Translating gives CASSLPGTGWFEQYF. This sequence joins TRBV28 and TRBJ2-7; 9 positions match TRBD1. CDR3 length: 15 amino acids. Germline CDR1 MDHEN, CDR2 SYDVKM. V shed 2 bases and J 6 bases; nucleotides not matched to a gene: 8.